The source of this T cell receptor (beta chain) is a study of OX40 agonist ivuxolimab in advanced cancers. Whole-study context: An agonistic anti-OX40 (CD134) antibody, ivuxolimab, was used to treat the patients. Findings and limits, study-wide: In CD8+ T cells, expanded clones were on average more numerous than in CD4+.

Comment on this clone: Antigen specificity is unknown.

V gave up 2 bases and J gave up 6 bases, with 8 bases separating them. The CDR3 totals 12 residues. Germline CDR1 reads PRHDT; CDR2 reads FYEKMQ (reference sequence). The method was immunoSEQ multiplex PCR; TCRdb's version includes in-frame clones alone and lacks a portion of them. The sample lists just over 90,000 clones, approximately 94% seen once, with around 2.5% in the top ten. The receptor comes from an adult with an advanced solid tumor such as melanoma, head and neck, liver or kidney cancer. The rearrangement joins TRBV13 to TRBJ2-7; D may be TRBD1 or TRBD2 (5 bases each). This material consisted of CD4+ or CD8+ T cells sorted from blood, taken in a trial of the OX40 agonist ivuxolimab. The CDR3 region has the DNA TGTGCCAGCAGCTTATTGAGGGGCGAGCAGTACTTC. Translating it yields CASSLLRGEQYF.